Following are 3 T cell receptor beta chains from one sample sequenced in a study of T cell changes during pregnancy in multiple sclerosis. The assay was immunoSEQ multiplex PCR, and TCRdb's table has in-frame clones only and misses some. The profile shows about 44,000 clones, approximately 96% of them singletons. The material sequenced was peripheral blood, taken in the second trimester of pregnancy. These TCRs come from a female donor with multiple sclerosis, enrolled in a pregnancy study.

J is TRBJ1-5 and V is TRBV5-4; tentatively, D is TRBD1 (6 bases). Germline CDR1 is SGHNT and CDR2 is YYREEE (reference sequence). This CDR3 has 13 residues. The V gene lost 3 bases and the J gene lost 7 bases, with 11 bases spanning the gap. The CDR3 region has the DNA TGTGCCAGCAGCTCGGGGGGCAGGCAGCCCCAGCATTTT. It translates to CASSSGGRQPQHF.

This clone was seen a few times. This sequence joins TRBV11-3 and TRBJ1-1, with 8 positions matching TRBD1. The germline V gene has CDR1 SGHNT and CDR2 YENEEA. The CDR3 extends over 14 amino acids. Trimming removed 5 bases from V and 3 bases from J; junction bases left unmatched: 5. CDR3: CASSQTGAHTEAFF. The CDR3 DNA is TGTGCCAGCAGCCAGACAGGGGCGCACACTGAAGCTTTCTTT.

The genes are TRBV6-6 and TRBJ2-1; D is perhaps TRBD1 (6 bases). Germline V gene data show CDR1 as MNHNY and CDR2 as SVGAGI (reference sequence). V lost 8 bases to trimming and J lost 7 bases, with 21 bases between them. CDR3 length: 15 residues. The CDR3: CASRSGVYSDNEQFF. For the CDR3, the DNA is TGTGCCAGCCGCTCAGGGGTATACAGTGATAATGAGCAGTTCTTC.